The 21 T cell receptor beta chains reported below all come from one sample, sequenced in a study of TIL therapy for anti-PD-1-resistant metastatic lung cancer. Time point described: pre-treatment sample, taken before nivolumab and TIL therapy. Tumor tissue came from excised metastases, mostly pleural nodules or supraclavicular lymph nodes. Sequencing used immunoSEQ v3. Only in-frame clones appear in the TCRdb table, and some are missing; sequencing was by immunoSEQ multiplex PCR. The data contain approximately 92,000 clones, under 70% of them singletons. The sequenced sample was tumor tissue, obtained at baseline. Receptors were obtained from a person aged 25-80 years with non-small cell lung cancer.

This clone was picked up a small number of times. J is TRBJ2-3 and V is TRBV30, with D possibly matching TRBD1 (6 bases). Trimming took 1 base from V and 8 from J, leaving 19 bases between them. The CDR3 runs 15 residues. Germline lookup yields CDR1 GTSNPN and CDR2 SVGIG (reference sequence). The CDR3 DNA reads as TGTGCCTGGAGTGGACAGGCCATTCACATTAGTACGCAGTATTTT. This gives the protein CAWSGQAIHISTQYF. The full variable domain, with the rest looked up from reference TRBV30 and TRBJ2-3, is SQTIHQWPATLVQPVGSPLSLECTVEGTSNPNLYWYRQAAGRGLQLLFYSVGIGQISSEVPQNLSASRPQDRQFILSSKKLLLSDSGFYLCAWSGQAIHISTQYFGPGTRLTVL.

The chain carries TRBV9 and TRBJ2-7; possible D gene TRBD1, 5 bases. V lost 0 bases to trimming and J lost 5 bases, with 9 bases between them. This CDR3 has 13 amino acids. Germline V gene data show CDR1 as SGDLS and CDR2 as YYNGEE. The CDR3 reads CASSVGQGNEQYF. In DNA form, the CDR3 reads TGTGCCAGCAGCGTAGGCCAGGGCAACGAGCAGTACTTC.

Turning to this clone: At the DNA level, this CDR3 is encoded by other sequences in the same sample as well. This chain uses TRBV11-2 with TRBJ2-5; the D is unclear. Trimming shortened V by 5 bases and J by 5 bases, and 9 bases separated the two germline ends. The CDR3 consists of 12 residues. Germline CDR1 SGHAT, CDR2 FQNNGV. CDR3 bases: TGTGCCAGCAGCCCCTTTGGGGAGACCCAGTACTTC. Encoded protein: CASSPFGETQYF.

In regard to this clone: The same CDR3 also results from other DNA sequences found in this sample. The J gene is TRBJ2-2, the V gene TRBV7-8; D is ambiguous. The CDR3 length is 12 residues. V was clipped by 4 bases and J by 3 bases, with 3 bases between them. From germline, CDR1 is SGHVS and CDR2 FQNEAQ. The DNA for the CDR3 is TGTGCCAGCAGCTCCTACACCGGGGAGCTGTTTTTT. Translating it yields CASSSYTGELFF.

There are a few counts of this clone. This CDR3 reads CATSDFYPPSGGNQETQYF. CDR3 bases: TGTGCCACCAGTGATTTTTATCCCCCTAGCGGAGGTAACCAAGAGACCCAGTACTTC. V is TRBV24-1 and J is TRBJ2-5; 7 positions agree with TRBD2. This CDR3 is built from 19 residues. J was trimmed by 0 bases and V by 1 base; bases with no gene match: 13. Germline CDR1 KGHDR, CDR2 SFDVKD.

About this clone: An end of the junction differs from the germline gene, which may be a read error. This chain links TRBV3-1 (or the pseudogene TRBV3-2) with TRBJ2-2, with D possibly being TRBD1 or TRBD2 (6 bases each). CDR1 is LGHDT and CDR2 is YNNKEL in the germline V gene (reference sequence). This CDR3 region has 13 residues. For the CDR3, the DNA is TGTGCCAGCAGCAAAGAAGGGGGGCGGGAGCTGTTTTTT. As protein: CASSKEGGRELFF.

This chain joins TRBV2 and TRBJ2-1; possibly TRBD1 or TRBD2 for D (5 bases each). Between the trimmed V and J ends, which lost 3 bases and 9 bases, there was a span of 12 bases. Germline V CDR1 and CDR2: SNHLY, FYNNEI. CDR3 length: 13 amino acids. The CDR3 is CASSDREFGEQFF. Written as DNA, the CDR3 is TGTGCCAGCAGTGACAGGGAGTTTGGTGAGCAGTTCTTC.

The gene calls are TRBV29-1 and TRBJ2-5, with 7 bases lining up with TRBD1. The CDR3 covers 13 residues. The ends lost 2 bases at V and 7 bases at J; junction bases unmatched: 7. CDR1 is SQVTM, CDR2 ANQGSEA, per germline. CDR3 in DNA: TGCAGCGTTGAAAGAGGGCCAGGGGGGACCCAGTACTTC. Its translation: CSVERGPGGTQYF.

This chain connects TRBV6-2 or TRBV6-3 to TRBJ2-5, with D unclear. The CDR3 covers 15 residues. V lost 2 bases to trimming and J lost 2 bases, with 12 bases between them. CDR1 and CDR2 (germline): MNHEY, SVGEGT. CDR3 sequence (DNA): TGTGCCAGCAGTTACGGTTTGTTCAGACAAGAGACCCAGTACTTC. Its protein is CASSYGLFRQETQYF.

This chain uses TRBV3-1 (or the pseudogene TRBV3-2) with TRBJ2-3; possible D gene TRBD2, 5 bases. V was pared by 5 bases and J by 5 bases, with 14 bases between. Germline loops: CDR1 LGHDT, CDR2 YNNKEL (reference sequence). This CDR3 is 14 amino acids long. The CDR3 protein is CASSSTSAGDTQYF. The DNA for the CDR3 is TGTGCCAGCAGCTCAACCAGCGCGGGAGATACGCAGTATTTT.

The rearrangement uses TRBV6-2 or TRBV6-3 and TRBJ2-7; unclear D gene. The CDR3 covers 15 residues. Germline CDR1 is MNHEY and CDR2 is SVGEGT. Trimming took 6 bases from V and 3 from J, leaving 18 bases between them. The chain's CDR3 is CASSSHDSSGYEQYF. CDR3 nucleotides: TGTGCCAGCAGCTCTCACGACTCTAGTGGCTACGAGCAGTACTTC.

The chain is built from TRBV6-1 and TRBJ1-1; maybe TRBD1 (6 bases). CDR3 length: 15 residues. V lost 3 bases and J 9 bases, leaving 20 bases between the germline ends. Germline V gives CDR1 MNHNS, CDR2 SASEGT. This chain's CDR3 is CASSDIRTAVRKAFF. CDR3 in DNA: TGTGCCAGCAGTGATATCCGGACAGCGGTCAGGAAAGCTTTCTTT.

This clone was counted a single time. The genes are TRBV9 and TRBJ2-1, with TRBD1 matching over 10 bases. CDR3 length: 15 amino acids. V shed 3 bases and J 6 bases; nucleotides not matched to a gene: 6. CDR1 and CDR2 from the germline V gene are SGDLS and YYNGEE. CDR3 loop: CASSGTGTGANEQFF. DNA for the CDR3: TGTGCCAGCAGCGGAACCGGGACAGGGGCCAATGAGCAGTTCTTC. Full variable domain (missing parts from reference TRBV9 and TRBJ2-1): DSGVTQTPKHLITATGQRVTLRCSPRSGDLSVYWYQQSLDQGLQFLIQYYNGEERAKGNILERFSAQQFPDLHSELNLSSLELGDSALYFCASSGTGTGANEQFFGPGTRLTVL.

The genes are TRBV7-8 and TRBJ1-1, with D uncertain. In germline, CDR1 is SGHVS, CDR2 FQNEAQ. Trimming shortened V by 1 base and J by 11 bases, and 29 bases separated the two germline ends. The CDR3 loop spans 18 amino acids. CDR3 region: CASSLGHTGRRSTTGAFF. In DNA form, the CDR3 reads TGTGCCAGCAGCTTAGGTCACACTGGACGGAGATCTACCACTGGGGCTTTCTTT.

The chain employs TRBV9 and TRBJ2-3; 10 positions match TRBD2. Looked up from germline, CDR1 is SGDLS and CDR2 is YYNGEE. CDR3 size: 18 residues. V trimming: 1 base; J trimming: 0 bases; junction bases outside the gene matches: 8. The CDR3 nucleotides are TGTGCCAGCAGCGTACGGGCCCTGACTAGCGGGAGCACAGATACGCAGTATTTT. It codes for CASSVRALTSGSTDTQYF.

The chain has TRBV6-2 or TRBV6-3 and TRBJ2-3; no clear D. The germline V and J ends were trimmed by 4 bases and 6 bases, with 8 bases remaining between them. The CDR3 extends over 12 amino acids. Germline V lookup: CDR1 MNHEY, CDR2 SVGEGT. In DNA form, the CDR3 reads TGTGCCAGCAGTTCCTACCGGGATACGCAGTATTTT. Encoded protein: CASSSYRDTQYF.

This chain connects TRBV9 to TRBJ2-5; D is possibly TRBD2 (6 bases). CDR1 is SGDLS and CDR2 is YYNGEE in the germline V gene. This CDR3 is 13 amino acids long. Trimming removed 4 bases at V and 5 bases at J, with 12 bases between. CDR3 bases: TGTGCCAGCAGCCGTAGAGGAGGGGAGACCCAGTACTTC. Encoded protein: CASSRRGGETQYF.

This clone was found a few times. The V and J genes are TRBV29-1 and TRBJ1-4; D is perhaps TRBD1 (6 bases). Germline V gene lookup returns CDR1 SQVTM and CDR2 ANQGSEA. V was pared by 4 bases and J by 4 bases, with 10 bases between. The CDR3 totals 13 residues. DNA for the CDR3: TGCAGCGTTGGGGGGGGCTTTAATGAAAAACTGTTTTTT. It codes for CSVGGGFNEKLFF.

This chain links TRBV10-1 with TRBJ2-3; D not certain. Trimming cost V 0 bases and J 7 bases, with 8 bases left between them. The CDR3 contains 13 residues. The germline V gene has CDR1 WNHNN and CDR2 SYGVQD (reference sequence). This chain's CDR3 is CASSESKGHTQYF. The CDR3, as DNA: TGCGCCAGCAGTGAGTCGAAAGGACATACGCAGTATTTT.

This clone was counted between two and nine times. The chain joins TRBV7-9 to TRBJ1-5; D remains unclear. V lost 1 base, J lost 5 bases, and 3 bases lay in between. The CDR3 has 12 amino acids. Germline CDR1 reads SEHNR; CDR2 reads FQNEAQ (reference sequence). CDR3 DNA: TGTGCCAGCAGCTTAGAGGATCAGCCCCAGCATTTT. It encodes CASSLEDQPQHF.

The chain carries TRBV5-5 and TRBJ1-2; 7 nucleotides match TRBD1. The trim removed 4 bases at V and 1 base at J, leaving 7 bases unmatched. Per the germline V gene, CDR1 is SGHKS and CDR2 is YYEKEE (reference sequence). The CDR3 is made up of 15 amino acids. The CDR3 DNA follows: TGTGCCAGCAGCCGGGACAGAAACTTTAACTATGGCTACACCTTC. Translating gives CASSRDRNFNYGYTF.